This T cell receptor (beta chain) stems from a study of blood T cell repertoires in COVID-19. Study overall: Material from acute and convalescent COVID-19 was sourced from the United States, Italy and Spain.

In the original workflow: Amplified reference gene primers provided the basis for estimating nucleated cell counts. Only in-frame clones appear in the TCRdb table, and some are missing; sequencing was by immunoSEQ multiplex PCR. V and J calls and clone size are copied from that table; D and trimming were computed from the DNA. The data hold 180,000 or so clones, with roughly 84% observed a single time. The CDR3 sequence is 15 residues long. V was cut by 4 bases and J by 5 bases, with 17 bases left in between. From germline, CDR1 is SNHLY and CDR2 FYNNEI. The chain employs TRBV2 and TRBJ2-5; D perhaps matches TRBD2 (6 bases). This sequence originates from a man in his fifties or sixties who had recovered from COVID-19. Input material: peripheral blood. CDR3 in amino acids: CASSVRGSGGETQYF. CDR3 nucleotide sequence: TGTGCCAGCAGTGTAAGGGGCTCAGGAGGGGAGACCCAGTACTTC.